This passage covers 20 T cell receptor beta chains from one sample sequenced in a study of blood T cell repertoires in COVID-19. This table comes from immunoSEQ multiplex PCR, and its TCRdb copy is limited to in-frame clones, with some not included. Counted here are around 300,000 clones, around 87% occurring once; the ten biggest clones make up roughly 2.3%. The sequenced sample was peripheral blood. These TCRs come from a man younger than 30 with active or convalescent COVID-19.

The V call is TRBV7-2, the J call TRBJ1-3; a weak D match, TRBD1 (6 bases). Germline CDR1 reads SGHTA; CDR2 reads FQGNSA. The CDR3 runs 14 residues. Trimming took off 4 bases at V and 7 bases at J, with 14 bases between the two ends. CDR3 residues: CASSWEQGYNTIYF. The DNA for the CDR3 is TGTGCCAGCAGCTGGGAACAGGGATACAACACCATATATTTT.

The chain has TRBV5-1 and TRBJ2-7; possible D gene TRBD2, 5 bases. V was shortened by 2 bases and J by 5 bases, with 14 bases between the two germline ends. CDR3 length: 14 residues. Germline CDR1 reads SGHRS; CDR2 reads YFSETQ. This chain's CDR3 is CASSFFRPGDEQYF. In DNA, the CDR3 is TGCGCCAGCAGCTTTTTTAGACCCGGGGACGAGCAGTACTTC.

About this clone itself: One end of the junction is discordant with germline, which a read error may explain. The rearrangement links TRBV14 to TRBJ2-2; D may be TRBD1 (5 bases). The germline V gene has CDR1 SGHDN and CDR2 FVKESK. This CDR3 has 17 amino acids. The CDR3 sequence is CASTQLDSYANTGELFF. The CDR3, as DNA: TGTGCCAGCACCCAACTCGACAGCTACGCGAACACCGGGGAGCTGTTTTTT.

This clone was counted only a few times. CDR3 sequence: CASSQDWHRNTGELFF. The DNA of the CDR3 is TGTGCCAGCAGCCAAGATTGGCACAGGAACACCGGGGAGCTGTTTTTT. This sequence joins TRBV3-1 (or the pseudogene TRBV3-2) and TRBJ2-2; D gene uncertain. Germline CDR1 reads LGHDT; CDR2 reads YNNKEL (reference sequence). The CDR3 is 16 residues long. V lost 0 bases to trimming and J lost 1 base, with 9 bases between them.

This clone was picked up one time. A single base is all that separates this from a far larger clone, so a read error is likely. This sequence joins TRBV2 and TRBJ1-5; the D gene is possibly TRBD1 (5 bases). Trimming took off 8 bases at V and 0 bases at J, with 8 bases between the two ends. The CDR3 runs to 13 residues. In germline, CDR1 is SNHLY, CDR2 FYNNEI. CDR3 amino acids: CASSTDSNQPQHF. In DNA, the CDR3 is TGTGCCAGCTCGACAGATAGCAATCAGCCCCAGCATTTT.

The CDR3: CAIGSHTPLEQYF. Here the CDR3 DNA reads TGTGCCATCGGGAGCCATACCCCTCTCGAGCAGTACTTC. The chain combines TRBV10-3 with TRBJ2-7; D may be TRBD2 (5 bases). Germline V gene data show CDR1 as ENHRY and CDR2 as SYGVKD. The CDR3 totals 13 residues. Trimming took off 8 bases at V and 6 bases at J, with 17 bases between the two ends.

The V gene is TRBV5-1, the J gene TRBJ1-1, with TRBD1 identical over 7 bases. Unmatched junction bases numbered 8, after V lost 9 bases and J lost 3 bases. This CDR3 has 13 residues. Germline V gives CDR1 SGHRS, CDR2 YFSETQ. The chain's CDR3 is CATKTGSDTEAFF. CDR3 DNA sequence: TGCGCCACCAAGACAGGGAGCGACACTGAAGCTTTCTTT.

The CDR3 nucleotides are TGTGCCAACCAGGACAGCTACAATGAGCAGTTCTTC. Encoded protein: CANQDSYNEQFF. The V gene is TRBV2, the J gene TRBJ2-1; maybe TRBD1 (6 bases). Trimming left V 10 bases short and J 3 bases short, with 10 bases between. This CDR3 is built from 12 residues. Germline V gene sequence: CDR1 SNHLY, CDR2 FYNNEI.

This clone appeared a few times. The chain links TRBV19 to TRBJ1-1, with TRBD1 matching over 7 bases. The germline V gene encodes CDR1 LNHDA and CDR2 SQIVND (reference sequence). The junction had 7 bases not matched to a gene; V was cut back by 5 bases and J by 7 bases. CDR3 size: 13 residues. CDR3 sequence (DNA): TGTGCCAGTAGTGCAAGGACAGGTTATGAAGCTTTCTTT. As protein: CASSARTGYEAFF.

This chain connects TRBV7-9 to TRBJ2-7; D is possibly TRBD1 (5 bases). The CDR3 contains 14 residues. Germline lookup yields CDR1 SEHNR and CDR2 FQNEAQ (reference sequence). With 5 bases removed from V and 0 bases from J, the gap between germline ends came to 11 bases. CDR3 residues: CASSPRQSSYEQYF. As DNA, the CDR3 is TGTGCCAGCAGCCCCCGACAGTCCTCCTACGAGCAGTACTTC.

The CDR3 reads CASSADRAGTGELFF. CDR3 DNA sequence: TGTGCCAGCAGCGCCGACAGGGCCGGCACCGGGGAGCTGTTTTTT. The chain recombines TRBV7-8 with TRBJ2-2; 7 nucleotides align to TRBD1. Looked up from germline, CDR1 is SGHVS and CDR2 is FQNEAQ. The CDR3 is 15 residues long. The V gene end was trimmed by 5 bases and the J gene end by 4 bases; junction bases not matched to a gene: 7. Supplemented by reference TRBV7-8 and TRBJ2-2, the full variable domain reads GAGVSQSPRYKVAKRGQDVALRCDPISGHVSLFWYQQALGQGPEFLTYFQNEAQLDKSGLPSDRFFAERPEGSVSTLKIQRTQQEDSAVYLCASSADRAGTGELFFGEGSRLTVL.

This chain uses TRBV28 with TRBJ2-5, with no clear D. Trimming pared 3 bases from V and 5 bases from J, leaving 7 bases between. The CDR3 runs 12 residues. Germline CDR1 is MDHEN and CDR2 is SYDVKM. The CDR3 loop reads CASSLSVETQYF. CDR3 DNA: TGTGCCAGCAGTTTGAGTGTGGAGACCCAGTACTTC.

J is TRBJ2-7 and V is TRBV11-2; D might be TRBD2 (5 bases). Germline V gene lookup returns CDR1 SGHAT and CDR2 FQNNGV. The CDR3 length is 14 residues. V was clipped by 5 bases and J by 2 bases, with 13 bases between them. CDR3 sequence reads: CASSPAVYTYEQYF. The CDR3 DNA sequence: TGTGCCAGCAGCCCAGCGGTTTACACCTACGAGCAGTACTTC.

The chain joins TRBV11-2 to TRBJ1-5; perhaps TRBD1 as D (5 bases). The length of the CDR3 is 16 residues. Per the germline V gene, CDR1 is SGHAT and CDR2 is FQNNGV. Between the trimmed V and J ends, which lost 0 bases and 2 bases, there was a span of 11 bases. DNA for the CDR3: TGTGCCAGCAGCTTAGACGAGACAGATCGCAATCAGCCCCAGCATTTT. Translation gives CASSLDETDRNQPQHF. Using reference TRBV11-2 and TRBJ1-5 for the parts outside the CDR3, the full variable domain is EAGVAQSPRYKIIEKRQSVAFWCNPISGHATLYWYQQILGQGPKLLIQFQNNGVVDDSQLPKDRFSAERLKGVDSTLKIQPAKLEDSAVYLCASSLDETDRNQPQHFGDGTRLSIL.

The CDR3 reads CASSAMGGSATDTQYF. In DNA, the CDR3 is TGTGCCAGCAGCGCAATGGGGGGGAGTGCGACGGATACGCAGTATTTT. This chain connects TRBV9 to TRBJ2-3; TRBD2 matches at 7 bases. The V segment lost 3 bases and the J segment 6 bases; nucleotides outside the gene matches: 13. CDR1 and CDR2 from the germline V gene are SGDLS and YYNGEE. This CDR3 comprises 16 residues. The whole variable domain, remainder taken from reference TRBV9 and TRBJ2-3, is DSGVTQTPKHLITATGQRVTLRCSPRSGDLSVYWYQQSLDQGLQFLIQYYNGEERAKGNILERFSAQQFPDLHSELNLSSLELGDSALYFCASSAMGGSATDTQYFGPGTRLTVL.

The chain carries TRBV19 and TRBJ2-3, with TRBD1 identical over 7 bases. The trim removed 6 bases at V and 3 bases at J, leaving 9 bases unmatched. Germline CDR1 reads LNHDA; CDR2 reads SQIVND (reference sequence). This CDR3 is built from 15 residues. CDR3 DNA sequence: TGTGCCAGTAGACCACAGGGGACCGGGACAGATACGCAGTATTTT. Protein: CASRPQGTGTDTQYF.

CDR3 DNA: TGTGCCATCAGTGTTCTAGCGGACACCGGGGAGCTGTTTTTT. It translates to CAISVLADTGELFF. The rearrangement joins TRBV10-3 to TRBJ2-2; 7 positions match TRBD2. The CDR3 has 14 residues. The V gene's germline CDR1 is ENHRY and CDR2 SYGVKD. V shed 4 bases, J shed 3 bases, and the junction held 2 bases outside the gene matches.

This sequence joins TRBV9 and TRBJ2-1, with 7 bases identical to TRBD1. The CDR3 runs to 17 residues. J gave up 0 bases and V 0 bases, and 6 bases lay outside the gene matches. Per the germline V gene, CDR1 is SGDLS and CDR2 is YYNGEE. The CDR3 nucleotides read TGTGCCAGCAGCGTAGTCGGGACAGTGAGCTCCTACAATGAGCAGTTCTTC. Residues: CASSVVGTVSSYNEQFF.

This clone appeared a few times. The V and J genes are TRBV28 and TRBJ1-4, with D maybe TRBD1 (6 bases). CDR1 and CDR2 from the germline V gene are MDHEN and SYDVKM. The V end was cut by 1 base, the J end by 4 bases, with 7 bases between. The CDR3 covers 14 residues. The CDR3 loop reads CASSLSRGNEKLFF. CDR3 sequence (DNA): TGTGCCAGCAGTTTATCCAGGGGTAATGAAAAACTGTTTTTT.

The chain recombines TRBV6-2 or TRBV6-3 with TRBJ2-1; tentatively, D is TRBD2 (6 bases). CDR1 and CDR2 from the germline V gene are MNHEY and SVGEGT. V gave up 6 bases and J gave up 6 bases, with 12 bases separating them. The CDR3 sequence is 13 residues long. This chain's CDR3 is CASSVAEFNEQFF. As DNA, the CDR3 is TGTGCCAGCAGCGTAGCGGAGTTCAATGAGCAGTTCTTC.